This T cell receptor beta chain appears in the sequencing data of a study of cytomegalovirus exposure and HLA in healthy donors. This clone was counted between two and nine times. Its antigen is unknown. The PCR employed 60 Vbeta primers together with 13 Jbeta primers. The data were produced by immunoSEQ multiplex PCR, yet TCRdb's version contains in-frame clones alone and is incomplete. Here the sample spans tens of thousands of clones, 73% being singletons. Whole-study results and caveats: It was shown in a later analysis that HLA-associated TCR beta chains were more clonally expanded than other, equally common chains. On later analysis, the bulk of CMV-associated TCR beta chains appeared to be HLA-restricted.

The CDR3 is 14 residues long. The junction had 5 bases not matched to a gene; V was cut back by 6 bases and J by 6 bases. Germline V gene lookup returns CDR1 SGHTA and CDR2 FQGTGA. The V and J genes are TRBV7-3 and TRBJ1-1, with 12 bases that match TRBD1. Sequences were obtained from PBMCs. The TCR originated in a man in his fifties or sixties in good health and CMV-seronegative. The CDR3 sequence is CASRAGQGASEAFF. CDR3 DNA sequence: TGTGCCAGCAGAGCGGGACAGGGGGCCTCTGAAGCTTTCTTT.